This T cell receptor (beta chain) was captured by sequencing in a study of CD8+ T cells in alopecia areata. Whole-study context: Treated patients were scored for severity by percent of scalp affected.

TCR sequencing used cDNA made by reverse transcription of extracted RNA. Assay used: immunoSEQ multiplex PCR; TCRdb lists only in-frame clones, some missing. The profile shows around 300,000 clones, about 62% of them singletons. Germline CDR1 MNHEY, CDR2 SVGAGI. The V gene lost 5 bases and the J gene lost 9 bases, with 11 bases spanning the gap. The CDR3 length is 12 residues. Treatment defined: oral pan-JAK inhibitor, 5-10 mg twice daily. The source material was CD4+ T cells sorted from blood, sampled at week 52, from a patient treated with tofacitinib. The chain recombines TRBV6-5 with TRBJ1-3; D is unresolved. This receptor was taken from a human donor with alopecia areata. The CDR3 reads CASSKQYGTIYF. DNA of the CDR3: TGTGCCAGCAGTAAACAGTACGGCACCATATATTTT.